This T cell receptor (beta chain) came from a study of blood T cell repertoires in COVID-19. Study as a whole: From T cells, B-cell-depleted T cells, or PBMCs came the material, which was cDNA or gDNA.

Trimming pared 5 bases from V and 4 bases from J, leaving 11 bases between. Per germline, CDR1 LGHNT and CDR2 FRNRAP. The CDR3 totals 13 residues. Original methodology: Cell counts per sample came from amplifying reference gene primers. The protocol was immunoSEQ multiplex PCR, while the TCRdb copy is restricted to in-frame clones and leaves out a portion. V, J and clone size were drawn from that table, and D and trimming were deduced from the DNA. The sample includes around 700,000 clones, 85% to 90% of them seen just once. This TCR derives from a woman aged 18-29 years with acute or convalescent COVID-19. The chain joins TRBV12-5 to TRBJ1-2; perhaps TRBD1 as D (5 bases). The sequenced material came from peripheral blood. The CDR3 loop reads CASGPKGLYGYTF. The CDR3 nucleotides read TGTGCTAGTGGTCCAAAGGGACTCTATGGCTACACCTTC.